Shown below are 7 T cell receptor beta chains from a single sample sequenced in a study of pediatric ulcerative colitis. TCRdb's copy holds only in-frame clones and misses some; the assay was immunoSEQ multiplex PCR. The sample has roughly 54,000 clones, about 89% seen once. The sample comprised blood. The receptors were sampled from a boy aged 10-17 years who was a control in a study of pediatric ulcerative colitis.

The rearrangement links TRBV28 to TRBJ2-1; a weak D match, TRBD1 (6 bases). The CDR3 covers 15 residues. Germline CDR1 MDHEN, CDR2 SYDVKM. V lost 1 base and J lost 8, with 15 bases in between. CDR3 region: CASSLYPGGGDEQFF. In DNA, the CDR3 is TGTGCCAGCAGTTTATACCCAGGTGGGGGCGATGAGCAGTTCTTC.

V and J are TRBV6-1 and TRBJ2-4; D may match TRBD1 or TRBD2 (5 bases each). This CDR3 is 13 amino acids long. The ends were cut back, 6 bases at V and 1 base at J, with 7 bases in the middle. Looked up from germline, CDR1 is MNHNS and CDR2 is SASEGT. In nucleotides, the CDR3 is TGTGCCAGCAGGGGGACCGCCAAAAACATTCAGTACTTC. This translates into CASRGTAKNIQYF.

The chain couples TRBV18 to TRBJ2-1; the match to TRBD2 covers 8 bases. V lost 4 bases to trimming and J lost 7 bases; unmatched junction nucleotides: 6. CDR1 and CDR2 from the germline V gene are KGHSH and LQKENI. The CDR3 covers 14 residues. Written as DNA, the CDR3 is TGTGCCAGCTCACTTGCGGGGGGAACGAATGAGCAGTTCTTC. Translating it yields CASSLAGGTNEQFF.

A single count supports this clone. The rearrangement uses TRBV19 and TRBJ2-7; TRBD2 agrees at 13 bases. Germline-derived CDR1 and CDR2 are LNHDA and SQIVND (reference sequence). Trimming cost V 2 bases and J 5 bases; bases outside gene matches: 6. The length of the CDR3 is 16 residues. CDR3 DNA: TGTGCCAGTAGTATAATAGGGACTAGCGGGGCCCACGAGCAGTACTTC. Amino acid sequence: CASSIIGTSGAHEQYF.

The chain has TRBV7-8 and TRBJ2-2, with a tentative D call TRBD1 (6 bases). The V gene's germline CDR1 is SGHVS and CDR2 FQNEAQ. This CDR3 is built from 15 residues. With 5 bases removed from V and 4 bases from J, the gap between germline ends came to 14 bases. The chain's CDR3 is CASSEQGSGTGELFF. Written as DNA, the CDR3 is TGTGCCAGCAGCGAACAGGGTAGTGGCACCGGGGAGCTGTTTTTT.

This rearrangement joins TRBV6-4 to TRBJ2-1; 9 positions match TRBD2. Germline V lookup: CDR1 MRHNA, CDR2 SNTAGT. J was trimmed by 8 bases and V by 3 bases; bases with no gene match: 8. This CDR3 is built from 15 residues. The chain's CDR3 is CASSEGGGAVDEQFF. The CDR3 nucleotides are TGTGCCAGCAGTGAAGGCGGGGGGGCCGTGGATGAGCAGTTCTTC.

V is TRBV19 and J is TRBJ2-7; 10 bases map to TRBD1. With V trimmed by 5 bases and J by 0 bases, 7 bases remained unmatched. This CDR3 region has 16 residues. Germline-derived CDR1 and CDR2 are LNHDA and SQIVND (reference sequence). DNA of the CDR3: TGTGCCAGTAGTCTTGACAGGGGGCTTTACTCCTACGAGCAGTACTTC. It is translated as CASSLDRGLYSYEQYF. Looking up the rest from reference TRBV19 and TRBJ2-7 gives the full variable domain: DGGITQSPKYLFRKEGQNVTLSCEQNLNHDAMYWYRQDPGQGLRLIYYSQIVNDFQKGDIAEGYSVSREKKESFPLTVTSAQKNPTAFYLCASSLDRGLYSYEQYFGPGTRLTVT.